This is a list of T cell receptor beta chains from one sample in a study of response to subunit inactivated influenza vaccine. TCRdb reprocessed the RT-PCR reads via MiXCR and lists one record per CDR3 protein. The data contain around 300,000 distinct CDR3 sequences, about 20% of them singletons. This specimen consisted of PBMCs from blood, obtained approximately 20 months after vaccination. The receptors come from a man between 50 and 70 years old who received an inactivated influenza vaccine. The CDR3 runs from the conserved cysteine through the conserved F or W. The D gene is left open where the match is weak. Size tells how often a clone was seen (once, few, many) or the class of an expanded clone, and some rows leave it out.

D gene	clone size	V gene	J gene	CDR3 protein	CDR3 DNA
TRBD2	NA	TRBV5-1	TRBJ2-1	CASSLASGGLDEQFF	TGCGCCAGCAGCTTGGCAAGCGGGGGTTTAGATGAGCAGTTCTTC
TRBD1	NA	TRBV12-3/TRBV12-4	TRBJ2-2	CASSRDRADGELFF	TGTGCCAGCAGTCGGGACAGGGCGGACGGGGAGCTGTTTTTT
NA	few	TRBV5-6	TRBJ2-7	CASSLMDTEQYF	TGTGCCAGCAGCTTGATGGACACCGAGCAGTACTTC
TRBD2	few	TRBV28	TRBJ2-7	CASSKWGTSDYEQYF	TGTGCCAGCAGCAAGTGGGGGACTAGCGACTACGAGCAGTACTTC
TRBD1	many	TRBV20-1	TRBJ1-1	CSARSGQGQLNTEAFF	TGCAGTGCTAGATCTGGACAGGGGCAACTGAACACTGAAGCTTTCTTT
NA	NA	TRBV29-1	TRBJ1-3	CSVAGTVGNTIYF	TGCAGCGTCGCCGGGACGGTTGGAAACACCATATATTTT
NA	NA	TRBV19	TRBJ1-1	CASSIGGVTNTEAFF	TGTGCCAGTAGTATCGGAGGGGTCACGAACACTGAAGCTTTCTTT
NA	many	TRBV12-3/TRBV12-4	TRBJ1-3	CASTFSGNTIYF	TGTGCCAGCACCTTCTCTGGAAACACCATATATTTT
NA	NA	TRBV5-1	TRBJ1-1	CASSLDAENTEAFF	TGCGCCAGCAGCTTGGATGCGGAGAACACTGAAGCTTTCTTT
TRBD1	NA	TRBV12-3/TRBV12-4	TRBJ2-1	CASSLGQLDEQFF	TGTGCCAGCAGTTTGGGACAGTTGGATGAGCAGTTCTTC
NA	NA	TRBV24-1	TRBJ1-5	CATSDSAEAGNQPQHF	TGTGCCACCAGTGATTCGGCCGAGGCGGGCAATCAGCCCCAGCATTTT
NA	many	TRBV20-1	TRBJ1-5	CSAEGLKRSNQPQHF	TGCAGTGCCGAGGGACTCAAAAGGAGCAATCAGCCCCAGCATTTT
TRBD1	NA	TRBV14	TRBJ2-1	CASSQDRRGRLYNEQFF	TGTGCCAGCAGCCAAGATCGCAGGGGGCGACTTTACAATGAGCAGTTCTTC